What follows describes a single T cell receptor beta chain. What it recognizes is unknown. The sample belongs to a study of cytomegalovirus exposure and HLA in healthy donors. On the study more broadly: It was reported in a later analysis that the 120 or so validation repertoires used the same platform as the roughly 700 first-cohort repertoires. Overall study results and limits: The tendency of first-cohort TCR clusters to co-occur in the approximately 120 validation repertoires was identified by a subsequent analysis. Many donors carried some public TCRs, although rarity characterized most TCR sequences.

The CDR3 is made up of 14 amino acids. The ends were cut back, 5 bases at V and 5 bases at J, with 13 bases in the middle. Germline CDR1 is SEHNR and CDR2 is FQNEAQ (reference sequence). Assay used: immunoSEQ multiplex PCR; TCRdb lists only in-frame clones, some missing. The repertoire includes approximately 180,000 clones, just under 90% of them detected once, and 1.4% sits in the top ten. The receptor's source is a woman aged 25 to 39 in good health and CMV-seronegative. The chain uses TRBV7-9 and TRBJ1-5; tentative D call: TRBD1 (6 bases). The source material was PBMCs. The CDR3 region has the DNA TGTGCCAGCAGCCAATCTACAGGGCATCAGCCCCAGCATTTT. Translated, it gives CASSQSTGHQPQHF.